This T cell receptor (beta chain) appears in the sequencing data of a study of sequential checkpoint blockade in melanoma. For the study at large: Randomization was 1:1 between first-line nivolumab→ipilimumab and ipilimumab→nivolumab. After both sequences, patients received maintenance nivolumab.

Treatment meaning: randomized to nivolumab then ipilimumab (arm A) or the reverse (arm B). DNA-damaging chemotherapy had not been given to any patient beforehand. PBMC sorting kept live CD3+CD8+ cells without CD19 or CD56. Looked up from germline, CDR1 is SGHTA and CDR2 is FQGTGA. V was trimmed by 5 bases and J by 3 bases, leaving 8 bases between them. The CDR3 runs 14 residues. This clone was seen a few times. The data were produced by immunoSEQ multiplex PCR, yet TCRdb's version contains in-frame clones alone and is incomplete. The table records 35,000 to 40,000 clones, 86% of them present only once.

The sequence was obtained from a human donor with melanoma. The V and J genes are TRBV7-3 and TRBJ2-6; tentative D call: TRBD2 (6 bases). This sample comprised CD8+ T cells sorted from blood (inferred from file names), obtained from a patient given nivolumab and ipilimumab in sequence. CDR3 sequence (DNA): TGTGCCAGCAGCAGACTAGATGGGGCCAACGTCCTGACTTTC. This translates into CASSRLDGANVLTF.